What follows describes a single T cell receptor (beta chain). The entry originates in a study of T cells after yellow fever vaccination. V dropped 4 bases and J dropped 2 bases, with 14 bases sitting between them. The CDR3 has 15 residues. From germline, CDR1 is SGHRS and CDR2 YFSETQ. A single record per CDR3 protein comes from TCRdb applying MiXCR to the 5' RACE reads. Found here are some 400,000 distinct CDR3 sequences, 15% to 20% of them singletons; the top ten hold 15% to 20%. The TCR originated in a young man who received the YFV17D yellow fever vaccine. The chain links TRBV5-1 to TRBJ2-3, with a weak D call TRBD1 (5 bases). This specimen consisted of PBMCs, obtained before the yellow fever booster vaccination. The CDR3 DNA reads TGCGCCAGCAGCGCCGGACATGACAACACAGATACGCAGTATTTT. Its translation: CASSAGHDNTDTQYF.